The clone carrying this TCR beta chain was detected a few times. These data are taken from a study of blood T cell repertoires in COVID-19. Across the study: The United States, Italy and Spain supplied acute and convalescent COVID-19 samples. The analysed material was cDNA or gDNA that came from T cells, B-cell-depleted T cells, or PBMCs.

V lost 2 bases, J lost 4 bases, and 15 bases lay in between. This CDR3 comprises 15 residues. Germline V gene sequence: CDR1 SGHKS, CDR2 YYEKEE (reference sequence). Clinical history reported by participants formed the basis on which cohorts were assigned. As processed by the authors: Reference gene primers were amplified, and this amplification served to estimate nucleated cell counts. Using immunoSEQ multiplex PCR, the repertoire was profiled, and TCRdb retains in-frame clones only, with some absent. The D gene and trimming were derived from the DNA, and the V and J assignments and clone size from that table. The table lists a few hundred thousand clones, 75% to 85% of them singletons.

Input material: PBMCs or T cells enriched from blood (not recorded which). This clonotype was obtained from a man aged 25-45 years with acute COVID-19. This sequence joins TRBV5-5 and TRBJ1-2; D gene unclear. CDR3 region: CASSFSADSFYGYTF. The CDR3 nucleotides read TGTGCCAGCAGCTTTTCCGCCGACTCTTTCTATGGCTACACCTTC. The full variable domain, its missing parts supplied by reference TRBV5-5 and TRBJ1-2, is DAGVTQSPTHLIKTRGQQVTLRCSPISGHKSVSWYQQVLGQGPQFIFQYYEKEERGRGNFPDRFSARQFPNYSSELNVNALLLGDSALYLCASSFSADSFYGYTFGSGTRLTVV.